This TCR beta chain was captured by sequencing in a study of T cell responses to AZD1222 COVID-19 vaccine. Of note for this clone: Its antigen remains unknown.

General observations from the study: Spike-specific TCR breadth and depth were elevated following two AZD1222 doses.

Germline V gene sequence: CDR1 SGHTA, CDR2 FQGNSA. This CDR3 is 16 amino acids long. Trimming took 0 bases from V and 1 from J, leaving 12 bases between them. Assay used: immunoSEQ multiplex PCR; TCRdb lists only in-frame clones, some missing. This repertoire shows some 96,000 clones, 70% to 90% found once; its top ten account for 4.2%. The J gene is TRBJ1-1, the V gene TRBV7-2; perhaps TRBD1 as D (5 bases). The specimen was peripheral blood, collected on day 0 of MenACWY control vaccination. This TCR was recovered from an adult in good health. The chain's CDR3 is CASSLAQGPQNTEAFF. CDR3 DNA sequence: TGTGCCAGCAGCTTAGCTCAGGGTCCCCAGAACACTGAAGCTTTCTTT.